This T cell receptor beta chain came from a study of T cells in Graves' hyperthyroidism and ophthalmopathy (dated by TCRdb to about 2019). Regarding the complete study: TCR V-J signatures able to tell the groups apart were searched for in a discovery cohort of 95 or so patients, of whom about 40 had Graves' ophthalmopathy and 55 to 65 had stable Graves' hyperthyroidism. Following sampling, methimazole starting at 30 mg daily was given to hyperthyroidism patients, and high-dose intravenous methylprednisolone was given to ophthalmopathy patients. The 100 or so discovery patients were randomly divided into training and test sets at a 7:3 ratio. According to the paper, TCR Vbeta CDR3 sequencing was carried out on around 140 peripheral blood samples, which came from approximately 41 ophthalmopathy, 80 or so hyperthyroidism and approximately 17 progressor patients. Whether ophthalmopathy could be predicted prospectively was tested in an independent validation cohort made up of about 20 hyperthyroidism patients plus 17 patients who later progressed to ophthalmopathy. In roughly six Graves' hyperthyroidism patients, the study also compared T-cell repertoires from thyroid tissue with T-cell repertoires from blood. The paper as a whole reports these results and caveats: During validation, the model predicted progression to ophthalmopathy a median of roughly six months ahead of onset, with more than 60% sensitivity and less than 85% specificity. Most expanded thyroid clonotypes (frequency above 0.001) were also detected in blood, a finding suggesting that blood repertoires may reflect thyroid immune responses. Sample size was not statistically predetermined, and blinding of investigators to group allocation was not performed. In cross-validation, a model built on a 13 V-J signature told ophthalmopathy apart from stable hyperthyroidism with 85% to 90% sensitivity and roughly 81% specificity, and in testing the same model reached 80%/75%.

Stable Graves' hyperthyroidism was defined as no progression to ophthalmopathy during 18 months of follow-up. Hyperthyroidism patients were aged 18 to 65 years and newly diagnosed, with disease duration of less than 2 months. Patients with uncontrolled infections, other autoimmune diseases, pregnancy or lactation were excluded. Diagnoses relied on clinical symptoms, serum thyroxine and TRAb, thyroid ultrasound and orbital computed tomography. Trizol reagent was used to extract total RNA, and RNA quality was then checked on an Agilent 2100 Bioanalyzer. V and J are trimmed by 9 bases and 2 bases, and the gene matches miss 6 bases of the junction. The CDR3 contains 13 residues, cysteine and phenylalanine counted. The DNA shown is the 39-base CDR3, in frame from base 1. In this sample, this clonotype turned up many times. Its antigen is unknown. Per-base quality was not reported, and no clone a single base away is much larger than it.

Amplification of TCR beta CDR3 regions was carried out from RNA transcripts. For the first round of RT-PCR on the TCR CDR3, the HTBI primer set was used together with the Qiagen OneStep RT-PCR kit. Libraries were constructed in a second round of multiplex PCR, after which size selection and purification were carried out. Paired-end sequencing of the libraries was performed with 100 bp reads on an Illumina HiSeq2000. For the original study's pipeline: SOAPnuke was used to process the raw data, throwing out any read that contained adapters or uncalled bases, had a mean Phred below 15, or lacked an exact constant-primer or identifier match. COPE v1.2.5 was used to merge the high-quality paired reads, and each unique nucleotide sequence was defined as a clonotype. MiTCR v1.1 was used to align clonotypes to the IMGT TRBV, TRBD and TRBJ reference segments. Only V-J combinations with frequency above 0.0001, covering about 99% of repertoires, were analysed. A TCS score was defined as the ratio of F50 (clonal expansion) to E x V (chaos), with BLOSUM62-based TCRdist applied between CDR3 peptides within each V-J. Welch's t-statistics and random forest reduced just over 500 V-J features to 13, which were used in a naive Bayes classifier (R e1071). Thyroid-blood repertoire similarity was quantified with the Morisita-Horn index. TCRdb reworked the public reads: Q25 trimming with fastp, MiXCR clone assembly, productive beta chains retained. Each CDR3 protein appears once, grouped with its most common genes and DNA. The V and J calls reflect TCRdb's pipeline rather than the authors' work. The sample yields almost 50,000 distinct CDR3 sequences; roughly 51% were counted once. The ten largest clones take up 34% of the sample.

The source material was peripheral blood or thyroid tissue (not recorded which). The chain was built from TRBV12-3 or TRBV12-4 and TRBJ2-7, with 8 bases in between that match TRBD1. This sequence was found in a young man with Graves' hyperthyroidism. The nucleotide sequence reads TGTGCCAGTTCCGGGACAGGACCCTACGAGCAGTACTTC. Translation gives CASSGTGPYEQYF.